The next 29 T cell receptor beta chains were all read from a single sample in a study of naive and memory T cell subsets. TCR cDNA received a 3' ligated oligonucleotide that carried a UMI. The SP2 primer and nested alpha and beta constant region primers amplified ligated cDNA in four rounds. TCRdb re-derived calls from the 5' RACE reads in MiXCR, one entry per CDR3 protein. In the table there are approximately 58,000 distinct CDR3 sequences, 7.2% of which are singletons. The receptors stem from a male donor in good health.

This clonotype appeared many times. The chain has TRBV20-1 and TRBJ2-7, with D perhaps matching TRBD1 (5 bases). Per germline, CDR1 DFQATT and CDR2 SNEGSKA (reference sequence). The CDR3 sequence is 16 residues long. V lost 6 bases to trimming and J lost 6 bases, with 27 bases between them. The CDR3, as DNA: TGCAGTGCCCCTGTCCCCGAAAAAGACAGTTCCGGCGAGCAGTACTTC. Its translation is CSAPVPEKDSSGEQYF.

This clonotype turned up a few times. The rearrangement links TRBV2 to TRBJ1-3; D unclear. Germline lookup yields CDR1 SNHLY and CDR2 FYNNEI. V lost 6 bases and J 4 bases, leaving 16 bases between the germline ends. The CDR3 totals 15 residues. Here the CDR3 reads CASSDSIQRGNTIYF. Written as DNA, the CDR3 is TGTGCCAGCAGCGACTCAATACAGCGAGGAAACACCATATATTTT.

This clonotype was counted between two and nine times. The chain carries TRBV7-9 and TRBJ2-6; the D is unclear. Per germline, CDR1 SEHNR and CDR2 FQNEAQ (reference sequence). Trimming took off 5 bases at V and 4 bases at J, with 6 bases between the two ends. The CDR3 length is 13 residues. The CDR3 reads CASSEAGANVLTF. In nucleotides, the CDR3 is TGTGCCAGCAGCGAAGCCGGGGCCAACGTCCTGACTTTC.

Many counts were recorded for this clonotype. The chain recombines TRBV19 with TRBJ2-7; D is ambiguous. The germline gives CDR1 LNHDA, CDR2 SQIVND (reference sequence). V lost 3 bases and J 0 bases, leaving 12 bases between the germline ends. CDR3 length: 15 amino acids. This CDR3 is CASSIQHGLSYEQYF. CDR3 in DNA: TGTGCCAGTAGTATCCAACATGGCCTCTCCTACGAGCAGTACTTC.

In this sample, this clonotype turned up many times. This rearrangement joins TRBV6-5 to TRBJ1-4; D may be TRBD1 (5 bases). In germline, CDR1 is MNHEY, CDR2 SVGAGI. The CDR3 has 14 amino acids. Trimming shortened V by 6 bases and J by 7 bases, and 15 bases separated the two germline ends. DNA of the CDR3: TGTGCCAGCAGCAACACGGGGGGGGGTGAAAAACTGTTTTTT. As protein: CASSNTGGGEKLFF.

At least ten counts were recorded for this clonotype. The chain joins TRBV5-1 to TRBJ2-3, with D perhaps matching TRBD2 (5 bases). Germline V gene data show CDR1 as SGHRS and CDR2 as YFSETQ. The germline V and J ends were trimmed by 0 bases and 0 bases, with 8 bases remaining between them. The CDR3 has 15 residues. CDR3: CASSLGGRSTDTQYF. The DNA of the CDR3 is TGCGCCAGCAGCTTGGGCGGGCGAAGCACAGATACGCAGTATTTT. Based on the CDR3 plus reference TRBV5-1 and TRBJ2-3, the full variable domain is KAGVTQTPRYLIKTRGQQVTLSCSPISGHRSVSWYQQTPGQGLQFLFEYFSETQRNKGNFPGRFSGRQFSNSRSEMNVSTLELGDSALYLCASSLGGRSTDTQYFGPGTRLTVL.

The chain carries TRBV4-2 and TRBJ1-5, with D tentatively TRBD1 (5 bases). V was cut by 0 bases and J by 7 bases, with 7 bases left in between. From germline, CDR1 is LGHNA and CDR2 YNFKEQ. The CDR3 consists of 13 residues. The CDR3: CASSQERGQPQHF. Written as DNA, the CDR3 is TGTGCCAGCAGCCAAGAAAGGGGACAGCCCCAGCATTTT.

This clonotype was observed at least ten times. The chain has TRBV7-8 and TRBJ2-1; 9 positions agree with TRBD1. CDR3 length: 16 residues. The junction had 4 bases not matched to a gene; V was cut back by 0 bases and J by 4 bases. Germline CDR1 SGHVS, CDR2 FQNEAQ. The CDR3 spells CASSLAGTGIYNEQFF. In nucleotides, the CDR3 is TGTGCCAGCAGCTTAGCCGGGACAGGGATTTACAATGAGCAGTTCTTC. The full variable domain, its missing parts supplied by reference TRBV7-8 and TRBJ2-1, is GAGVSQSPRYKVAKRGQDVALRCDPISGHVSLFWYQQALGQGPEFLTYFQNEAQLDKSGLPSDRFFAERPEGSVSTLKIQRTQQEDSAVYLCASSLAGTGIYNEQFFGPGTRLTVL.

The rearrangement links TRBV2 to TRBJ2-1; D ambiguous. CDR3 length: 12 residues. From germline, CDR1 is SNHLY and CDR2 FYNNEI. V gave up 7 bases and J gave up 5 bases, with 9 bases separating them. The CDR3 DNA reads TGTGCCAGCATAGGAAGGGACAATGAGCAGTTCTTC. Translation: CASIGRDNEQFF.

This clonotype has at least ten counts. V is TRBV11-2 and J is TRBJ2-7; D unclear. CDR1 is SGHAT, CDR2 FQNNGV, per germline. Deletions cut 1 base from V and 2 bases from J, with 15 bases between. The CDR3 runs 16 residues. CDR3 in DNA: TGTGCCAGCAGCTTAGTCAGGAGCACTTGGGCCTACGAGCAGTACTTC. Its protein product is CASSLVRSTWAYEQYF.

The table lists this clonotype with a few counts. The chain links TRBV5-1 to TRBJ2-7; 7 positions agree with TRBD2. Germline V gene lookup returns CDR1 SGHRS and CDR2 YFSETQ. Losses at the gene ends were 3 bases for V and 0 bases for J; bases not matched to a gene: 6. CDR3 length: 15 residues. DNA for the CDR3: TGCGCCAGCAGCTCCAGCGGGATGAGCTCCTACGAGCAGTACTTC. Protein product: CASSSSGMSSYEQYF.

This clonotype was picked up many times. The V call is TRBV5-1, the J call TRBJ2-1, with D maybe TRBD1 (5 bases). Per germline, CDR1 SGHRS and CDR2 YFSETQ. The CDR3 covers 21 residues. The V gene lost 5 bases and the J gene lost 3 bases, with 33 bases spanning the gap. CDR3 amino acids: CASRWSPSSRGLGAVYNEQFF. In DNA, the CDR3 is TGCGCCAGCAGGTGGTCCCCCTCTAGTAGGGGTTTAGGGGCTGTCTACAATGAGCAGTTCTTC.

The CDR3 DNA is TGCAGCGTTGAAGATCGACACCACGGGGGCGAGCAGTACTTC. Amino acids: CSVEDRHHGGEQYF. The chain carries TRBV29-1 and TRBJ2-7, with D possibly being TRBD2 (6 bases). The length of the CDR3 is 14 residues. The germline V gene encodes CDR1 SQVTM and CDR2 ANQGSEA. The V end was cut by 0 bases, the J end by 6 bases, with 15 bases between.

This clonotype was detected many times. The chain couples TRBV29-1 to TRBJ1-4, with a possible D match to TRBD1 (5 bases). The germline V gene encodes CDR1 SQVTM and CDR2 ANQGSEA. The V and J ends lost 4 bases and 3 bases respectively, with 15 bases between them. The CDR3 covers 15 residues. CDR3 region: CSVVGGAGANEKLFF. The CDR3, as DNA: TGCAGCGTTGTCGGAGGGGCAGGTGCTAATGAAAAACTGTTTTTT. The full variable domain, with the rest looked up from reference TRBV29-1 and TRBJ1-4, is SAVISQKPSRDICQRGTSLTIQCQVDSQVTMMFWYRQQPGQSLTLIATANQGSEATYESGFVIDKFPISRPNLTFSTLTVSNMSPEDSSIYLCSVVGGAGANEKLFFGSGTQLSVL.

This chain links TRBV6-5 with TRBJ1-5; 7 nucleotides align to TRBD1. This CDR3 has 15 residues. Germline loops: CDR1 MNHEY, CDR2 SVGAGI. With 4 bases clipped from V and 4 bases from J, the junction kept 7 bases outside the gene matches. The CDR3 reads CASSSRTGRNQPQHF. The CDR3 DNA reads TGTGCCAGCAGTTCTCGGACAGGTAGAAATCAGCCCCAGCATTTT.

In this sample, this clonotype turned up many times. This chain joins TRBV4-2 and TRBJ2-7; 11 nucleotides match TRBD2. The CDR3 runs 21 residues. With 0 bases clipped from V and 1 base from J, the junction kept 17 bases outside the gene matches. Germline V CDR1 and CDR2: LGHNA, YNFKEQ. As DNA, the CDR3 is TGTGCCAGCAGCCAAGATGATCTTGGTCGGCTAGCGGGGGGCTCTTCCTACGAGCAGTACTTC. Encoded protein: CASSQDDLGRLAGGSSYEQYF.

This clonotype has a handful of counts. This chain joins TRBV29-1 and TRBJ2-2, with no clear D. The CDR3 spans 13 residues. Germline CDR1 SQVTM, CDR2 ANQGSEA. The V end lost 4 bases, the J end lost 2 bases, and 8 bases lay between the germline ends. The CDR3 spells CSVVRSNTGELFF. The CDR3 DNA sequence: TGCAGCGTTGTCCGGAGTAACACCGGGGAGCTGTTTTTT.

This clonotype showed up many times. The chain joins TRBV20-1 to TRBJ1-1; D is perhaps TRBD1 (5 bases). Deletions cut 6 bases from V and 5 bases from J, with 10 bases between. The length of the CDR3 is 11 residues. Germline CDR1 is DFQATT and CDR2 is SNEGSKA (reference sequence). The CDR3 region has the DNA TGCAGTGCGGGGGGGGGTACTGAAGCTTTCTTT. It translates to CSAGGGTEAFF.

This rearrangement joins TRBV14 to TRBJ2-7; TRBD2 matches at 11 bases. With 4 bases clipped from V and 3 bases from J, the junction kept 11 bases outside the gene matches. Germline CDR1 SGHDN, CDR2 FVKESK. This CDR3 is 17 amino acids long. CDR3 protein: CASSRLPIAGGVYEQYF. CDR3 bases: TGTGCCAGCAGCCGCCTACCCATAGCGGGGGGGGTCTACGAGCAGTACTTC.

This clonotype turned up a few times. This chain joins TRBV20-1 and TRBJ2-1, with D unclear. Trimming pared 1 base from V and 7 bases from J, leaving 8 bases between. Germline values: CDR1 DFQATT, CDR2 SNEGSKA (reference sequence). The CDR3 length is 12 residues. DNA for the CDR3: TGCAGTGCTAGAGCTCAGCTTAATGAGCAGTTCTTC. This gives the protein CSARAQLNEQFF.

This clonotype showed up many times. The gene calls are TRBV24-1 and TRBJ1-1; a possible D gene is TRBD1 (6 bases). Germline V gene sequence: CDR1 KGHDR, CDR2 SFDVKD. The CDR3 contains 12 residues. The V gene lost 9 bases and the J gene lost 3 bases, with 10 bases spanning the gap. CDR3 sequence reads: CATERGDTEAFF. CDR3 sequence (DNA): TGTGCCACCGAAAGGGGGGACACTGAAGCTTTCTTT.

This clonotype has ten or more counts. The chain combines TRBV6-5 with TRBJ2-3; 9 bases match TRBD2. The CDR3 spans 16 residues. Germline V gene sequence: CDR1 MNHEY, CDR2 SVGAGI. The V gene end was trimmed by 6 bases and the J gene end by 4 bases; junction bases not matched to a gene: 11. As DNA, the CDR3 is TGTGCCAGCAGGAGCAGGGCGGGAGGGCCCTCAGATACGCAGTATTTT. This encodes CASRSRAGGPSDTQYF.

CDR3 coding DNA: TGTGCCAGCAGTTTAGAAGGGCGCGGGGCTTACTATGGCTACACCTTC. Its translation: CASSLEGRGAYYGYTF. This chain connects TRBV27 to TRBJ1-2; a possible D gene is TRBD1 (5 bases). Germline V gene data show CDR1 as MNHEY and CDR2 as SMNVEV (reference sequence). Trimming left V 2 bases short and J 3 bases short, with 16 bases between. The CDR3 length is 16 residues.

This clonotype was seen repeatedly, ten times or more. The chain joins TRBV20-1 to TRBJ2-1, with D perhaps TRBD1 or TRBD2 (7 bases each). Germline values: CDR1 DFQATT, CDR2 SNEGSKA (reference sequence). With 0 bases removed from V and 6 bases from J, the gap between germline ends came to 15 bases. The CDR3 spans 15 residues. Here the CDR3 DNA reads TGCAGTGCTAGAGACGACAGGGAGGGGGTCAATGAGCAGTTCTTC. Its translation is CSARDDREGVNEQFF.

This clonotype was seen a handful of times. The chain recombines TRBV20-1 with TRBJ2-5, with TRBD1 as a possible D gene (6 bases). Trimming stripped 3 bases from V and 1 base from J, with 9 bases between. The length of the CDR3 is 13 residues. From germline, CDR1 is DFQATT and CDR2 SNEGSKA (reference sequence). CDR3 sequence reads: CSASRDTQETQYF. The CDR3 DNA is TGCAGTGCTAGCCGGGACACCCAAGAGACCCAGTACTTC.

This clonotype came up a few times. CDR3 amino acids: CASSQDRYRAYEQYF. CDR3 bases: TGTGCCAGCAGCCAAGATCGATACAGAGCCTACGAGCAGTACTTC. V and J are TRBV14 and TRBJ2-7; D is unclear. CDR3 size: 15 residues. V gave up 0 bases and J gave up 2 bases, with 11 bases separating them. Germline assignment: CDR1 SGHDN and CDR2 FVKESK.

The genes are TRBV5-1 and TRBJ1-1, with D uncertain. V lost 3 bases and J 6 bases, leaving 12 bases between the germline ends. Germline V gene lookup returns CDR1 SGHRS and CDR2 YFSETQ. The CDR3 has 13 amino acids. The CDR3 spells CASSSAGFSEAFF. In nucleotides, the CDR3 is TGCGCCAGCAGCTCGGCTGGATTTTCTGAAGCTTTCTTT. Complete variable domain (other parts from reference TRBV5-1 and TRBJ1-1): KAGVTQTPRYLIKTRGQQVTLSCSPISGHRSVSWYQQTPGQGLQFLFEYFSETQRNKGNFPGRFSGRQFSNSRSEMNVSTLELGDSALYLCASSSAGFSEAFFGQGTRLTVV.

This clonotype was observed a handful of times. The gene calls are TRBV6-2 or TRBV6-3 and TRBJ1-1, with a tentative D call TRBD1 (5 bases). CDR3 length equals 11 residues. Between the trimmed V and J ends, which lost 5 bases and 8 bases, there was a span of 9 bases. CDR1 and CDR2 (germline): MNHEY, SVGEGT. The CDR3 sequence is CASSGGREAFF. As DNA, the CDR3 is TGTGCCAGCAGTGGGGGACGCGAAGCTTTCTTT.

This clonotype came up many times. The chain couples TRBV5-1 to TRBJ2-5, with no clear D. V was trimmed by 3 bases and J by 0 bases, leaving 0 bases between them. Per the germline V gene, CDR1 is SGHRS and CDR2 is YFSETQ. This CDR3 comprises 11 residues. DNA for the CDR3: TGCGCCAGCAGCTACCAAGAGACCCAGTACTTC. This codes for CASSYQETQYF.